Shown below are 12 T cell receptor beta chains from a single sample sequenced in a study of T cells in Graves' hyperthyroidism and ophthalmopathy. Amplification yielded TCR beta CDR3 regions, with RNA transcripts as the source. First-round RT-PCR with HTBI primers amplified the TCR CDR3 region. TCRdb redid the calling of the multiplex PCR reads with MiXCR, one entry per CDR3 protein. This table has about 640,000 distinct CDR3 sequences, 45% appearing once. Sequencing was carried out using peripheral blood or thyroid tissue (not recorded which). The receptors originated from an adult man with Graves' disease, either hyperthyroidism or ophthalmopathy (not recorded which).

This chain joins TRBV12-3 or TRBV12-4 and TRBJ1-2; D is undetermined. The CDR3 totals 14 residues. Trimming removed 3 bases from V and 0 bases from J, with 8 bases in between. CDR3 coding DNA: TGTGCCAGCAGTTTGGGGTTTGCTAACTATGGCTACACCTTC. Translated: CASSLGFANYGYTF.

The chain employs TRBV11-3 and TRBJ1-1; D gene uncertain. The CDR3 is made up of 16 amino acids. Trimming shortened V by 6 bases and J by 0 bases, and 17 bases separated the two germline ends. Germline CDR1 and CDR2: SGHNT and YENEEA. Here the CDR3 DNA reads TGTGCCAGCAGTCCTCCGGGTCGGCAGTTGAACACTGAAGCTTTCTTT. The encoded protein is CASSPPGRQLNTEAFF. Combining the CDR3 with reference TRBV11-3 and TRBJ1-1 gives the whole variable domain EAGVVQSPRYKIIEKKQPVAFWCNPISGHNTLYWYLQNLGQGPELLIRYENEEAVDDSQLPKDRFSAERLKGVDSTLKIQPAELGDSAVYLCASSPPGRQLNTEAFFGQGTRLTVV.

This clonotype was picked up a small number of times. This chain connects TRBV3-1 to TRBJ1-2, with 7 bases fitting TRBD1. The CDR3 is 14 amino acids. Germline-derived CDR1 and CDR2 are LGHDT and YNNKEL (reference sequence). Losses at the gene ends were 2 bases for V and 6 bases for J; bases not matched to a gene: 6. CDR3 sequence: CASSQSGGIDGYTF. The CDR3 DNA reads as TGTGCCAGCAGCCAATCAGGGGGAATCGATGGCTACACCTTC.

The sample holds many counts of this clonotype. The chain combines TRBV2 with TRBJ1-6; D is unresolved. With 7 bases removed from V and 0 bases from J, the gap between germline ends came to 10 bases. The CDR3 contains 15 residues. Looked up from germline, CDR1 is SNHLY and CDR2 is FYNNEI. The CDR3: CASKMSGSYNSPLHF. Written as DNA, the CDR3 is TGTGCCAGCAAGATGAGTGGCTCCTATAATTCACCCCTCCACTTT.

This clonotype was seen only a few times. J is TRBJ2-7 and V is TRBV2; 7 positions match TRBD1. CDR1 and CDR2 from the germline V gene are SNHLY and FYNNEI. The CDR3 is 18 amino acids. V was pared by 3 bases and J by 2 bases, with 16 bases of the junction left unmatched. The DNA for the CDR3 is TGTGCCAGCAGTGACATCCTACCTATCGACAGGGCTCCCTACGAGCAGTACTTC. It yields the protein CASSDILPIDRAPYEQYF.

The V and J genes are TRBV2 and TRBJ2-5, with TRBD1 matching over 7 bases. The CDR3 runs 16 residues. The V segment lost 6 bases and the J segment 5 bases; nucleotides outside the gene matches: 15. Germline V gene data show CDR1 as SNHLY and CDR2 as FYNNEI. The CDR3 DNA reads TGTGCCAGCAGCCGAGATCCACAGGGGCGCAGCGAGACCCAGTACTTC. Protein: CASSRDPQGRSETQYF.

J is TRBJ1-2 and V is TRBV2; weak D call: TRBD1 (6 bases). The V end was cut by 2 bases, the J end by 6 bases, with 13 bases between. The CDR3 has 14 residues. Germline CDR1 is SNHLY and CDR2 is FYNNEI. CDR3 in amino acids: CASSETGSVHGYTF. CDR3 in DNA: TGTGCCAGCAGTGAAACAGGGTCAGTGCATGGCTACACCTTC.

This clonotype was seen a handful of times. The junction shows a germline mismatch at one end, possibly a read error. This chain links TRBV6-6 with TRBJ2-2, with TRBD1 identical over 7 bases. This CDR3 has 15 amino acids. The germline V gene has CDR1 MNHNY and CDR2 SVGAGI (reference sequence). CDR3 sequence (DNA): TGTGCCAGCAGTTCCCGGGACAGTGAGGGCCGGGGAGCCCTTTTT. It translates to CASSSRDSEGRGALF.

On this clonotype: A much larger clonotype is one base distant, so this may be a read error. The chain is built from TRBV3-1 and TRBJ1-6; D uncertain. Germline CDR1 and CDR2: LGHDT and YNNKEL (reference sequence). Trimming took 1 base from V and 9 from J, leaving 7 bases between them. This CDR3 region has 13 residues. In nucleotides, the CDR3 is TGTGCCAGCAGCCAAGTCCCGTCTTCACCCCTCCACTTT. It encodes CASSQVPSSPLHF. The full variable domain, completed using reference TRBV3-1 and TRBJ1-6, is DTAVSQTPKYLVTQMGNDKSIKCEQNLGHDTMYWYKQDSKKFLKIMFSYNNKELIINETVPNRFSPKSPDKAHLNLHINSLELGDSAVYFCASSQVPSSPLHFGNGTRLTVT.

The chain recombines TRBV13 with TRBJ1-2; 8 bases line up with TRBD1. The V segment lost 5 bases and the J segment 3 bases; nucleotides outside the gene matches: 17. The CDR3 has 18 amino acids. Germline loops: CDR1 PRHDT, CDR2 FYEKMQ (reference sequence). The DNA of the CDR3 is TGTGCCAGCAGCCCACGGACAGGGTGGGTGGACTTGGACTATGGCTACACCTTC. Protein: CASSPRTGWVDLDYGYTF.

This chain links TRBV20-1 with TRBJ2-7, with D perhaps assigned TRBD1 or TRBD2 (6 bases each). Trimming shortened V by 6 bases and J by 5 bases, and 20 bases separated the two germline ends. The CDR3 consists of 14 residues. Per germline, CDR1 DFQATT and CDR2 SNEGSKA (reference sequence). The CDR3 loop is CSAYHDRRDHEQYF. The CDR3, as DNA: TGCAGTGCCTACCATGACAGGAGGGACCACGAGCAGTACTTC.

This clonotype has only a few counts. The chain carries TRBV19 and TRBJ1-2; D not resolved. The ends were cut back, 6 bases at V and 4 bases at J, with 12 bases in the middle. Per the germline V gene, CDR1 is LNHDA and CDR2 is SQIVND (reference sequence). The CDR3 has 13 residues. DNA for the CDR3: TGTGCCAGTAGGGACCCGTTGGGCTATGGCTACACCTTC. It yields the protein CASRDPLGYGYTF.